This TCR beta chain originates from a study of T cell responses to AZD1222 COVID-19 vaccine (dated by TCRdb to the early 2020s). Context from the whole study: AZD1222 recipients whose second dose came at about 4 weeks and those whose second dose came at about 12 weeks were combined into one group, since spike-specific TCR depth and breadth did not differ between the two schedules. Enrollment into the trials was organized by age into subgroups of 18-55, 56-69 and 70-plus years, and those subgroups contained approximately 160, 26 and 62 TCR-sequenced participants, respectively. TCR sequencing covered 230 or so trial participants: 200 to 220 given two doses of AZD1222 and 26 given two doses of MenACWY control vaccine.

On this clone: Which antigen it targets is not known. No base quality values were provided; no much bigger clone lies one nucleotide off.

Overall results and qualifications from the work: The 56-69-year group was small, and its depth increase did not reach significance, likely because of low power. Because no day 14 peak-response samples were available, repertoires were characterized only after the peak T cell response. After two AZD1222 doses, both the breadth and the depth of spike-specific TCRs were significantly higher than at day 0 and than in MenACWY recipients. The whole spike protein was spanned by vaccine-associated CD4 TCRs, and dominant responses were seen in regions 160-218 and 743-854. Most participants were white British and females outnumbered males, and the authors suggested that clonal diversity may have been underestimated. Conclusions about previously exposed vaccinees are limited because only five to seven AZD1222 recipients were SARS-CoV-2 seropositive at baseline. Nearly half of unique spike-specific TCRs reportedly recognized epitopes outside regions mutated in the B.1.351 and B.1.1.7 variants.

The CDR3 regions of human TCRbeta chains were subjected to immunosequencing. For the original study's pipeline: TCRs in the repertoires were matched against a reference library of SARS-CoV-2-specific TCRs that had been generated with the MIRA antigen-specificity platform. Breadth was defined as the fraction of unique TCRs that were SARS-CoV-2-associated, and depth was defined as the fraction of total T cells that were SARS-CoV-2-associated. Using the MIRA data, each spike-specific TCR was assigned both to the spike region to which the TCR was reactive and to a CD4 or CD8 class. Log10-transformed breadth and depth values were compared by one-way ANOVA with Sidak's multiple comparisons tests. TCRdb carries this immuneACCESS record with in-frame sequences only. Its versions omit some clonotypes, under half of them owing to an unresolved V gene in the studies checked, with the rest unexplained. V, J and clone size are those of that table, while D and trimming were read from the DNA. This sample has 95,000 to 150,000 clones in its table, and more than 75% of those were observed once. Jointly, the top ten make up just under 10% of the sample.

V loses 0 bases, J loses 8 bases, and the germline ends lie 13 bases apart. The CDR3 holds 14 amino acids from the cysteine to the phenylalanine. The entry retains the CDR3 DNA only, 42 bases that are in frame from base 1. According to the germline V gene (reference sequence), CDR1 reads LGHDT and CDR2 reads YNNKEL. Read against the paper, the sample's time point label means: baseline before first vaccination. Vaccinee samples came from UK trials COV001 and COV002, including a single-blind randomized controlled phase 2/3 trial of AZD1222 (ChAdOx1 nCoV-19) in healthy adults. For TCRbeta chain sequencing, PBMC samples were collected from trial participants at day 0 and at day 28 after the second dose.

The chain uses TRBV3-1 (or the pseudogene TRBV3-2) and TRBJ1-1, with the D segment identity uncertain. The clonotype originates from an adult in good health. This material consisted of peripheral blood, taken on day 0 of AZD1222 vaccination. The nucleotide sequence is TGTGCCAGCAGCCAAGATACAGCCGTCAGGGAAGCTTTCTTT. The translation is CASSQDTAVREAFF.